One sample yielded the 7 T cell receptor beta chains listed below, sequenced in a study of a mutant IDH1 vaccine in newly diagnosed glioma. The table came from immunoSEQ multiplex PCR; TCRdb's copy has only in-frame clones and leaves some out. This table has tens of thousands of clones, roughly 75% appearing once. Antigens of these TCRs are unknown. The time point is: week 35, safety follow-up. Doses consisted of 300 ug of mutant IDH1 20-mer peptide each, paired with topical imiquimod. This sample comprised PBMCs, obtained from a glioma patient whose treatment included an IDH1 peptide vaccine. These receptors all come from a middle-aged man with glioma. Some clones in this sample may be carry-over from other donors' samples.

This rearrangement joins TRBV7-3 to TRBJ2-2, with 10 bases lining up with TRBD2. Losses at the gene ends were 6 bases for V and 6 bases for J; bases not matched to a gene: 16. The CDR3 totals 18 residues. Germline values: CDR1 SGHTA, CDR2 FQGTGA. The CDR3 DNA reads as TGTGCCAGCAGTGATACAGGGCGGGCTAGCGGGGGTTCCGGGGAGCTGTTTTTT. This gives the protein CASSDTGRASGGSGELFF.

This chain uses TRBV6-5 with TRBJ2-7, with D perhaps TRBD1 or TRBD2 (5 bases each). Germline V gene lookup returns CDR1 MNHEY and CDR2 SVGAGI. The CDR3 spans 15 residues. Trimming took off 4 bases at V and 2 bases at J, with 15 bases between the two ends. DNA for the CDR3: TGTGCCAGCAGTTCGTTCCCGGGACCCCCCTACGAGCAGTACTTC. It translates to CASSSFPGPPYEQYF.

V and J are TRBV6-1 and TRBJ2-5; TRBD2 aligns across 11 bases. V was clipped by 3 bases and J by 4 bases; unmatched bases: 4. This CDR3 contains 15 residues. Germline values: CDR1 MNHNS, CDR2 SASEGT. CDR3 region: CASSDVAGGGETQYF. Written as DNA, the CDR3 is TGTGCCAGCAGTGACGTAGCGGGGGGGGGAGAGACCCAGTACTTC.

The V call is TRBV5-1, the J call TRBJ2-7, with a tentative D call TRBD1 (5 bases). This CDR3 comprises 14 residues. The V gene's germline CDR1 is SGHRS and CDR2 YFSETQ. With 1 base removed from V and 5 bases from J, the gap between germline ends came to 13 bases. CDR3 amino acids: CASSLQQGGNEQYF. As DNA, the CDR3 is TGCGCCAGCAGCTTGCAGCAGGGTGGTAACGAGCAGTACTTC.

CDR3 in amino acids: CASSQTSGANVLTF. CDR3 coding DNA: TGTGCCAGCAGCCAAACATCTGGGGCCAACGTCCTGACTTTC. The rearrangement joins TRBV4-2 to TRBJ2-6; D unresolved. Germline CDR1 and CDR2: LGHNA and YNFKEQ. The V and J ends lost 2 bases and 1 base respectively, with 3 bases between them. The CDR3 loop spans 14 amino acids.

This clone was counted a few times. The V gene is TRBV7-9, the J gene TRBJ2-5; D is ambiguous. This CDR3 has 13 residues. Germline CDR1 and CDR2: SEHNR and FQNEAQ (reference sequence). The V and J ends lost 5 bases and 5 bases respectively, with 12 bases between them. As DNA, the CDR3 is TGTGCCAGCAGCGCCTGGGATCGGGAGACCCAGTACTTC. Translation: CASSAWDRETQYF.

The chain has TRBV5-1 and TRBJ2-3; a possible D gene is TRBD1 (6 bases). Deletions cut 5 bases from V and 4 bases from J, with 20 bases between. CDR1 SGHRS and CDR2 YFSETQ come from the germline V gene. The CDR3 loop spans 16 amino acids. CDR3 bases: TGCGCCAGCAGTTCCGGGACAAAACCCCCCGCAGATACGCAGTATTTT. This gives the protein CASSSGTKPPADTQYF. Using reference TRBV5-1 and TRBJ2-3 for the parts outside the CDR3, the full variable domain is KAGVTQTPRYLIKTRGQQVTLSCSPISGHRSVSWYQQTPGQGLQFLFEYFSETQRNKGNFPGRFSGRQFSNSRSEMNVSTLELGDSALYLCASSSGTKPPADTQYFGPGTRLTVL.